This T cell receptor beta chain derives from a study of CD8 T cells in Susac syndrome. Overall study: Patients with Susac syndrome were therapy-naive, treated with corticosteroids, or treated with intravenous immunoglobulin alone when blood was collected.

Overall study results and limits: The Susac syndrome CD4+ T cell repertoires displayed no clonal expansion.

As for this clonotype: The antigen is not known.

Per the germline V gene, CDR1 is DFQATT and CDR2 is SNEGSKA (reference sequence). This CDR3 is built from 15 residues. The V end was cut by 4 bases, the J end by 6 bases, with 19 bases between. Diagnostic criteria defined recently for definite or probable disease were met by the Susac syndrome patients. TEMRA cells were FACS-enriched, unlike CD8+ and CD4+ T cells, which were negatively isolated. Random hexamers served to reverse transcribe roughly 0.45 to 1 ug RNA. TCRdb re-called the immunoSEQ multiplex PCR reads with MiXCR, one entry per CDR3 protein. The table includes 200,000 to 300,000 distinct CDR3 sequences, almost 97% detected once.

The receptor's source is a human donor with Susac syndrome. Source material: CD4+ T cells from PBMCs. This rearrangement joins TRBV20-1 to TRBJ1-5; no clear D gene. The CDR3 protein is CSATEVARSGQPQHF. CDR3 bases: TGCAGTGCTACGGAGGTGGCCCGGTCGGGTCAGCCCCAGCATTTT.